This entry lists 14 T cell receptor beta chains sequenced from one sample in a study of stem cell transplantation in POMP-related autoinflammatory disease. This table comes from immunoSEQ multiplex PCR, and its TCRdb copy is limited to in-frame clones, with some not included. The sample holds over 60,000 clones, roughly 91% seen once. Sequencing used CD4+ T cells from PBMCs, obtained after stem cell transplantation. These receptor sequences come from a human patient with POMP-related autoinflammation and immune dysregulation (PRAID). The T cells may partly be graft donor cells.

Concerning this clone itself: This CDR3 is also generated by other DNA sequences in the sample. The chain employs TRBV6-5 and TRBJ2-1; no clear D. The CDR3 runs 15 residues. The V end was cut by 0 bases, the J end by 1 base, with 7 bases between. Germline values: CDR1 MNHEY, CDR2 SVGAGI. The CDR3 sequence: CASSYSGFSYNEQFF. The CDR3 nucleotides are TGTGCCAGCAGTTACTCTGGGTTTTCCTACAATGAGCAGTTCTTC.

The V gene is TRBV5-1, the J gene TRBJ2-1; no clear D. The length of the CDR3 is 15 residues. V dropped 4 bases and J dropped 7 bases, with 18 bases sitting between them. The V gene's germline CDR1 is SGHRS and CDR2 YFSETQ. The CDR3 sequence is CASSAQIFLRNEQFF. The CDR3 DNA reads as TGCGCCAGCAGCGCGCAGATTTTCCTGAGGAATGAGCAGTTCTTC. The entire variable domain, with the rest obtained from reference TRBV5-1 and TRBJ2-1, is as follows: KAGVTQTPRYLIKTRGQQVTLSCSPISGHRSVSWYQQTPGQGLQFLFEYFSETQRNKGNFPGRFSGRQFSNSRSEMNVSTLELGDSALYLCASSAQIFLRNEQFFGPGTRLTVL.

The chain carries TRBV27 and TRBJ2-3, with D hard to call. From germline, CDR1 is MNHEY and CDR2 SMNVEV (reference sequence). V was clipped by 4 bases and J by 2 bases, with 4 bases between them. The CDR3 is 12 residues long. CDR3 sequence (DNA): TGTGCCAGCAGTTCGATCACAGATACGCAGTATTTT. Amino acid sequence: CASSSITDTQYF.

The gene calls are TRBV4-1 and TRBJ1-5; a weak D match, TRBD1 (5 bases). This CDR3 has 17 residues. Trimming stripped 8 bases from V and 3 bases from J, with 23 bases between. CDR1 and CDR2 (germline): MGHRA, YSYEKL. The CDR3 DNA sequence: TGCGCCAGCCGCCCGGGCGGAGGGGACCTCCCCAATCAGCCCCAGCATTTT. Translating it yields CASRPGGGDLPNQPQHF.

The CDR3 nucleotides are TGTGCCTGGAGGCATGCGGGGGCCTACGAGCAGTACTTC. Protein: CAWRHAGAYEQYF. The V gene is TRBV30, the J gene TRBJ2-7, with 7 bases aligning to TRBD2. The germline V gene has CDR1 GTSNPN and CDR2 SVGIG (reference sequence). The CDR3 consists of 13 residues. J was trimmed by 2 bases and V by 3 bases; bases with no gene match: 4.

This chain links TRBV28 with TRBJ1-5; the D is unclear. V was cut by 6 bases and J by 4 bases, with 4 bases left in between. This CDR3 is built from 11 residues. Per germline, CDR1 MDHEN and CDR2 SYDVKM. CDR3 DNA sequence: TGTGCCAGCAGCGATAATCAGCCCCAGCATTTT. Its protein product is CASSDNQPQHF.

V and J are TRBV19 and TRBJ1-6; the D is unclear. CDR3 length: 14 residues. Germline CDR1 reads LNHDA; CDR2 reads SQIVND (reference sequence). Deletions cut 7 bases from V and 10 bases from J, with 17 bases between. DNA for the CDR3: TGTGCCAGTAAGACGGTCACCGGAGGATCACCCCTCCACTTT. It encodes CASKTVTGGSPLHF.

The chain links TRBV11-2 to TRBJ1-2; perhaps TRBD1 as D (5 bases). The germline CDR1 and CDR2 sequences are SGHAT and FQNNGV. V was shortened by 5 bases and J by 0 bases, with 10 bases between the two germline ends. This CDR3 spans 14 amino acids. CDR3 protein: CASSTDSTNYGYTF. The CDR3 bases are TGTGCCAGCAGCACCGACAGTACTAACTATGGCTACACCTTC. Full variable domain (remainder filled in from reference TRBV11-2 and TRBJ1-2): EAGVAQSPRYKIIEKRQSVAFWCNPISGHATLYWYQQILGQGPKLLIQFQNNGVVDDSQLPKDRFSAERLKGVDSTLKIQPAKLEDSAVYLCASSTDSTNYGYTFGSGTRLTVV.

This chain joins TRBV6-5 and TRBJ1-2, with D possibly TRBD1 on 5 matching bases. The V end was cut by 5 bases, the J end by 2 bases, with 12 bases between. CDR3 size: 14 residues. Germline V gene sequence: CDR1 MNHEY, CDR2 SVGAGI. CDR3 sequence reads: CASSPNGGNYGYTF. The CDR3 DNA reads TGTGCCAGCAGTCCCAACGGGGGGAACTATGGCTACACCTTC.

The V and J genes are TRBV5-1 and TRBJ2-3; D possibly corresponds to TRBD1 (5 bases). The V gene lost 5 bases and the J gene lost 1 base, with 11 bases spanning the gap. The CDR3 extends over 14 amino acids. The germline CDR1 and CDR2 sequences are SGHRS and YFSETQ. The CDR3 DNA reads as TGCGCCAGCAGTAGGGGTTCGGGCACAGATACGCAGTATTTT. It codes for CASSRGSGTDTQYF. Supplemented by reference TRBV5-1 and TRBJ2-3, the full variable domain reads KAGVTQTPRYLIKTRGQQVTLSCSPISGHRSVSWYQQTPGQGLQFLFEYFSETQRNKGNFPGRFSGRQFSNSRSEMNVSTLELGDSALYLCASSRGSGTDTQYFGPGTRLTVL.

This clone was detected a few times. The genes are TRBV5-1 and TRBJ2-2; TRBD1 is a possible D gene (6 bases). The CDR3 consists of 14 residues. V lost 4 bases to trimming and J lost 4 bases, with 11 bases between them. Germline V gives CDR1 SGHRS, CDR2 YFSETQ. CDR3 residues: CASSTQQGTGELFF. The CDR3 DNA reads as TGCGCCAGCAGCACTCAACAGGGCACCGGGGAGCTGTTTTTT.

The V call is TRBV27, the J call TRBJ1-1, with D unclear. CDR1 and CDR2 from the germline V gene are MNHEY and SMNVEV (reference sequence). CDR3 length: 13 amino acids. Trimming took off 4 bases at V and 5 bases at J, with 11 bases between the two ends. The DNA for the CDR3 is TGTGCCAGCAGTTCGTATCGGAGAACTGAAGCTTTCTTT. Its translation is CASSSYRRTEAFF.

V is TRBV28 and J is TRBJ2-7; TRBD1 matches at 9 bases. With V trimmed by 5 bases and J by 1 base, 12 bases remained unmatched. The germline V gene has CDR1 MDHEN and CDR2 SYDVKM. The CDR3 extends over 17 amino acids. CDR3 sequence (DNA): TGTGCCAGCAGTGGGCGGACAGGGGACCCCTGGTCCTACGAGCAGTACGTC. Protein product: CASSGRTGDPWSYEQYV.

The rearrangement uses TRBV14 and TRBJ1-2; D may be TRBD1 (5 bases). Trimming left V 3 bases short and J 4 bases short, with 9 bases between. The CDR3 has 13 amino acids. The germline V gene has CDR1 SGHDN and CDR2 FVKESK. In DNA, the CDR3 is TGTGCCAGCAGCCATGGGGGGGGCTATGGCTACACCTTC. Amino acid sequence: CASSHGGGYGYTF.